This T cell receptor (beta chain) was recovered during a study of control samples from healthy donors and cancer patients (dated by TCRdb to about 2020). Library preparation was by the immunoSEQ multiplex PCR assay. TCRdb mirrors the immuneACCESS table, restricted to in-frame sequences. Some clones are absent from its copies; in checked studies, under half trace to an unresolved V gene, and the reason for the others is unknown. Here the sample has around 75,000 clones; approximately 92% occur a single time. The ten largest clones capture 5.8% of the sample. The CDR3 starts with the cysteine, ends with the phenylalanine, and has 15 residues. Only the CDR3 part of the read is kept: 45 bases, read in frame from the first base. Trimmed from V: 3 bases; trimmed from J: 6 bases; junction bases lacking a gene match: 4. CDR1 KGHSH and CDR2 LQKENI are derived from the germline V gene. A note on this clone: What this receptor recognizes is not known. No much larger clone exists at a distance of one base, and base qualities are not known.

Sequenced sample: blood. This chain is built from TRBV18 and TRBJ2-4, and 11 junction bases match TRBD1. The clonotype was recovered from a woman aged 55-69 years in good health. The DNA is TGTGCCAGCTCACCGCCCGGGACAGGGGGAAACATTCAGTACTTC. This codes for CASSPPGTGGNIQYF. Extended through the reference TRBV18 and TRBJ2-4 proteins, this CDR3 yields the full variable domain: NAGVMQNPRHLVRRRGQEARLRCSPMKGHSHVYWYRQLPEEGLKFMVYLQKENIIDESGMPKERFSAEFPKEGPSILRIQQVVRGDSAAYFCASSPPGTGGNIQYFGAGTRLSVL.